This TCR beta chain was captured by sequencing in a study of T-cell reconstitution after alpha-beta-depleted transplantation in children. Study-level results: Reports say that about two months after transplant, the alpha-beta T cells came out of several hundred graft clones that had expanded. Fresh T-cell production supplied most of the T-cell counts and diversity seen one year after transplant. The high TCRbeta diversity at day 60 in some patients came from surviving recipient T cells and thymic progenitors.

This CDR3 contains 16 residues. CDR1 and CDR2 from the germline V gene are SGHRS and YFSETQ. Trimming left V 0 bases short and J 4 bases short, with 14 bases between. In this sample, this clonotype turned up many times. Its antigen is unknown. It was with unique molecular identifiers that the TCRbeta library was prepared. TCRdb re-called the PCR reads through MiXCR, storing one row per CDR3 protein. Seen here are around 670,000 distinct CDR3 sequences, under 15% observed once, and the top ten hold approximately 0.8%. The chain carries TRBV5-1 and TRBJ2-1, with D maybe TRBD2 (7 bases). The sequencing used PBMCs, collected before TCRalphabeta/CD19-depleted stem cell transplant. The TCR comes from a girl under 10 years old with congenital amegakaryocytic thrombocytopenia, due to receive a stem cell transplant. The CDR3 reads CASSLASGRGYNEQFF. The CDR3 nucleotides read TGCGCCAGCAGCTTGGCTAGCGGTAGGGGGTACAATGAGCAGTTCTTC.